Below are 2 T cell receptor beta chains sequenced from a single sample in a study of control samples from healthy donors and cancer patients. Here immunoSEQ multiplex PCR was the method, and the copy in TCRdb shows in-frame clones only, minus some. The profile shows about 100,000 clones, more than 75% of them singletons. The sequencing sample was made of blood. These receptors were taken from a woman aged 50 to 65 in good health.

The table lists this clone with a count of one. This rearrangement joins TRBV19 to TRBJ1-5, with TRBD1 as a possible D gene (5 bases). The V end was cut by 2 bases, the J end by 2 bases, with 10 bases between. Germline lookup yields CDR1 LNHDA and CDR2 SQIVND (reference sequence). The CDR3 is 15 amino acids. For the CDR3, the DNA is TGTGCCAGTAGTATACCAGGGAGTGGCAATCAGCCCCAGCATTTT. Translation: CASSIPGSGNQPQHF.

The chain joins TRBV9 to TRBJ2-3; D is unclear. The length of the CDR3 is 15 residues. Trimming stripped 0 bases from V and 2 bases from J, with 10 bases between. CDR1 is SGDLS, CDR2 YYNGEE, per germline. The CDR3 loop reads CASSVGGIPTDTQYF. The CDR3 DNA sequence: TGTGCCAGCAGCGTAGGAGGTATCCCCACAGATACGCAGTATTTT. The full variable domain, its missing parts supplied by reference TRBV9 and TRBJ2-3, is DSGVTQTPKHLITATGQRVTLRCSPRSGDLSVYWYQQSLDQGLQFLIQYYNGEERAKGNILERFSAQQFPDLHSELNLSSLELGDSALYFCASSVGGIPTDTQYFGPGTRLTVL.